The following is a T cell receptor (beta chain) sequence with its context. The CDR3 runs 14 residues. Trimming pared 3 bases from V and 2 bases from J, leaving 10 bases between. Germline V gene lookup returns CDR1 SGDLS and CDR2 YYNGEE. The data derive from a study of neurological immune-mediated disorders. Sequencing runs each generated in excess of 180 million TCR-beta sequences derived from 15-18 subjects. TCRdb re-called the 5' RACE reads through MiXCR, storing one row per CDR3 protein. The sample includes 48,000 or so distinct CDR3 sequences, 9% to 12% of them seen just once. The sequenced sample consisted of PBMCs. This chain uses TRBV9 with TRBJ2-3, with D perhaps matching TRBD1 or TRBD2 (5 bases each). The clonotype was recovered from a middle-aged woman with HTLV-1-associated myelopathy (HAM/TSP). The CDR3 bases are TGTGCCAGCAGCGGGGGGATGTACACAGATACGCAGTATTTT. Translation gives CASSGGMYTDTQYF.